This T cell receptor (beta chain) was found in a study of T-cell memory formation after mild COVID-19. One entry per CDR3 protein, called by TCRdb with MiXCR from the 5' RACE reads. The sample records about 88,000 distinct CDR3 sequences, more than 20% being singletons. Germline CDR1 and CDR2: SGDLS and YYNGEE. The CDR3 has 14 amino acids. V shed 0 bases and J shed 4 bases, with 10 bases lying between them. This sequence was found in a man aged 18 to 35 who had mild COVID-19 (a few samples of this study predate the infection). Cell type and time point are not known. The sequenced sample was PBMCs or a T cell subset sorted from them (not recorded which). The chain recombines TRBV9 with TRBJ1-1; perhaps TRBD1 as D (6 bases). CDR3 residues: CASSVEGGGTEAFF. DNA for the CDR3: TGTGCCAGCAGCGTAGAGGGAGGGGGCACTGAAGCTTTCTTT.